These T cell receptor beta chains were read from a single sample in a study of T cells in Graves' hyperthyroidism and ophthalmopathy. TCRdb reprocessed the multiplex PCR reads via MiXCR and lists one record per CDR3 protein. Counted here are over 700,000 distinct CDR3 sequences, roughly 32% occurring once; the ten biggest clones make up less than 40%. The sample consisted of blood. All receptors derive from a woman in her 40s with Graves' hyperthyroidism. CDR3s include the opening cysteine and the closing phenylalanine or tryptophan. D genes are given only for firm matches. Clone size appears in some rows only: once, few, many, or a class for an expanded clone.

DNA | CDR3 | V | D | size | J
TGTGCCAGTAGAACCCAAGTCGGGGCCTATGGCTACACCTTC | CASRTQVGAYGYTF | TRBV19 | NA | NA | TRBJ1-2
TGTGCCAGCAGCAGACCGGGACAGGGGCGAACTGAAGCTTTCTTT | CASSRPGQGRTEAFF | TRBV7-2 | TRBD1 | NA | TRBJ1-1
TGTGCCAGCAGCCCTCCCGGACTAGCGGGAGCTACAGATACGCAGTATTTT | CASSPPGLAGATDTQYF | TRBV7-9 | TRBD2 | NA | TRBJ2-3
TGTGCCAGCAGCCGGGGAGGACATACTAATTCACCCCTCCACTTT | CASSRGGHTNSPLHF | TRBV6-5 | NA | few | TRBJ1-6
TGCAGTGCTCAACCGGGACAGCTCTACGAGCAGTACTTC | CSAQPGQLYEQYF | TRBV20-1 | TRBD1 | NA | TRBJ2-7
TGTGCCATCAGCACTAGCTACGAGCAGGAATATAATTCACCCCTCCACTTT | CAISTSYEQEYNSPLHF | TRBV10-3 | NA | NA | TRBJ1-6
TGTGCCAGCCTTCTACTCGGGCAGGGCTCTGAGGCCAACGTCCTGACTTTC | CASLLLGQGSEANVLTF | TRBV7-3 | NA | NA | TRBJ2-6
TGTGCCAGCAGCTTAATTAAGGGGGAATGGGGCAATGAGCAGTTCTTC | CASSLIKGEWGNEQFF | TRBV7-9 | NA | NA | TRBJ2-1
TGCGCCAGCAGCACCGGGACGGCCGGAGAGAGTACCTTC | CASSTGTAGESTF | TRBV10-1 | NA | many | TRBJ1-2
TGTGCCAGCAGCCCAATACGAGAAAGGAACACTGAAGCTTTCTTT | CASSPIRERNTEAFF | TRBV7-2 | NA | many | TRBJ1-1
TGTGCCAGCAGTTTCTTCGCGGGCTCGGAGACCCAGTACTTC | CASSFFAGSETQYF | TRBV28 | NA | NA | TRBJ2-5
TGTGCCAGCAGTTACGGGGATTCTGGGGCCAACGTCCTGACTTTC | CASSYGDSGANVLTF | TRBV6-5 | NA | many | TRBJ2-6
TGCAGTGCTAGAGATTCTAGGCGGAGCTCCTATAATTCACCCCTCCACTTT | CSARDSRRSSYNSPLHF | TRBV20-1 | NA | few | TRBJ1-6
TGCGCCAGCAGCCAAGCCGCGCTCTCAGGGAGGGGTAATTCACCCCTCCACTTT | CASSQAALSGRGNSPLHF | TRBV7-2 | NA | many | TRBJ1-6
TGTGCCAGCAGTGAAAGCCAGTCGGCTGAAGCTTTCTTT | CASSESQSAEAFF | TRBV25-1 | NA | many | TRBJ1-1